These T cell receptor beta chains were read from a single sample in a study of cytomegalovirus exposure and HLA in healthy donors. Method: immunoSEQ multiplex PCR; TCRdb's copy keeps in-frame clones and lacks some. This sample yields 150,000 to 200,000 clones, of which approximately 80% are seen a single time; approximately 15% belongs to the top ten. Source material: PBMCs. These receptors all stem from a woman aged 40-49 years in good health and CMV-seronegative. CDR3s include the opening cysteine and the closing phenylalanine or tryptophan. D genes are given only for firm matches. A row's size may be missing; if present it is once, few, many or a size class.

J | D | size | V | CDR3 | DNA
TRBJ2-7 | TRBD2 | few | TRBV7-3 | CASSQAGGGGEQYF | TGTGCCAGCAGCCAAGCGGGAGGTGGAGGGGAGCAGTACTTC
TRBJ2-7 | NA | NA | TRBV28 | CASTISGQSSFYEQYF | TGTGCCAGCACCATTTCCGGACAGTCCTCTTTCTACGAGCAGTACTTC
TRBJ2-1 | TRBD2 | NA | TRBV9 | CASSAGLGYANEQFF | TGTGCCAGCAGCGCGGGACTAGGATATGCCAATGAGCAGTTCTTC
TRBJ2-3 | TRBD2 | NA | TRBV5-5 | CASSLPGGRSDTQYF | TGTGCCAGCAGCTTGCCCGGGGGGAGATCGGATACGCAGTATTTT
TRBJ2-1 | TRBD2 | NA | TRBV15 | CATSRERAVTSVLNEQFF | TGTGCCACCAGCAGAGAGAGGGCCGTGACTAGCGTATTGAATGAGCAGTTCTTC
TRBJ1-2 | TRBD1 | NA | TRBV7-8 | CASSSTGTGGFYGYTF | TGTGCCAGCAGCAGTACCGGGACAGGAGGATTCTATGGCTACACCTTC
TRBJ2-7 | NA | NA | TRBV19 | CASSILGWQYEQYF | TGTGCCAGTAGTATCCTAGGTTGGCAGTACGAGCAGTACTTC
TRBJ2-7 | NA | once | TRBV28 | CASSVAGYEQYF | TGTGCCAGCAGCGTGGCAGGGTACGAGCAGTACTTC
TRBJ2-2 | TRBD2 | few | TRBV5-1 | CASSLELAGEGELFF | TGCGCCAGCAGCTTAGAACTAGCGGGCGAAGGGGAGCTGTTTTTT
TRBJ2-4 | TRBD1 | NA | TRBV2 | CASTRTGTVIQYF | TGTGCCAGCACGCGGACAGGGACAGTGATTCAGTACTTC
TRBJ1-1 | NA | NA | TRBV2 | CASSEIYRNTEAFF | TGTGCCAGCAGTGAGATTTACAGGAACACTGAAGCTTTCTTT
TRBJ2-2 | NA | NA | TRBV18 | CASSPPTGMNTGELFF | TGTGCCAGCTCACCACCGACGGGTATGAACACCGGGGAGCTGTTTTTT
TRBJ1-1 | TRBD1 | few | TRBV7-2 | CASSLAYLTGASNTEAFF | TGTGCCAGCAGCTTAGCGTACCTCACAGGGGCTTCGAACACTGAAGCTTTCTTT
TRBJ2-4 | TRBD2 | NA | TRBV28 | CASSFPGLANSQYF | TGTGCCAGCAGTTTCCCGGGACTAGCGAACAGTCAGTACTTC
TRBJ1-1 | NA | NA | TRBV28 | CASTLPAGAYTEAFF | TGTGCCAGCACCCTACCCGCGGGGGCTTACACTGAAGCTTTCTTT
TRBJ2-1 | NA | NA | TRBV11-2 | CASRGTSPPYNEQFF | TGTGCCAGCCGGGGAACTAGCCCCCCCTACAATGAGCAGTTCTTC